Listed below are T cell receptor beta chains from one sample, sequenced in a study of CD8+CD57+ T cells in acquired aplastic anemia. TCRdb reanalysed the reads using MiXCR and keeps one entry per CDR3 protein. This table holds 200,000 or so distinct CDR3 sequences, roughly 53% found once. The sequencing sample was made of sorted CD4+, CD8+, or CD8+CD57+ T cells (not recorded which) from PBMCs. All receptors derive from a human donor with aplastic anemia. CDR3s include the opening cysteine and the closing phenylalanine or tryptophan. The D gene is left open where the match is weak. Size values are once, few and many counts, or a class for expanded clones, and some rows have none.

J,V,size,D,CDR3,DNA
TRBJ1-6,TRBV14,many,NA,CASSQEGISIPLHF,TGTGCCAGCAGCCAAGAGGGGATTTCAATTCCCCTCCACTTT
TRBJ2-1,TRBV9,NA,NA,CASSATGSHRSSYNEQFF,TGTGCCAGCAGCGCAACAGGGTCTCACCGGAGCTCCTACAATGAGCAGTTCTTC
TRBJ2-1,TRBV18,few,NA,CASSPRPVDEQFF,TGTGCCAGCTCACCACGGCCGGTAGATGAGCAGTTCTTC
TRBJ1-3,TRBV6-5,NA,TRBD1,CASSRIQGGGNTIYF,TGTGCCAGCAGTCGTATACAGGGGGGAGGAAACACCATATATTTT
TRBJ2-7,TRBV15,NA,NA,CATSRQGGHEQYF,TGTGCCACCAGCAGACAGGGGGGCCACGAGCAGTACTTC
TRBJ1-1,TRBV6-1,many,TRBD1,CASTLLTGGTEAFF,TGTGCCAGCACCCTCCTAACAGGGGGCACTGAAGCTTTCTTT
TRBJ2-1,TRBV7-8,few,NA,CASSLALLGGTSYNEQFF,TGTGCCAGCAGCTTAGCGCTATTGGGGGGTACCTCCTACAATGAGCAGTTCTTC
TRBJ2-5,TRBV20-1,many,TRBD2,CSAKKAGKETQYF,TGCAGTGCTAAGAAAGCGGGGAAAGAGACCCAGTACTTC
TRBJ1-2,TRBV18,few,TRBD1,CASSPPSGTGGWGYTF,TGTGCCAGCTCACCACCATCCGGGACAGGGGGCTGGGGCTACACCTTC
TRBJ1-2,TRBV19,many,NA,CASSMTRDSGYTF,TGTGCCAGTAGTATGACTAGGGATTCTGGCTACACCTTC
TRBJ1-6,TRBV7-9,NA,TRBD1,CASSSQGDRGSFSPLHF,TGTGCCAGCAGCTCGCAGGGGGACAGGGGATCGTTTTCACCCCTCCACTTT
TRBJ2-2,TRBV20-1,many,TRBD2,CSARDQRSGGNTGELFF,TGCAGTGCTAGAGATCAAAGAAGCGGGGGAAACACCGGGGAGCTGTTTTTT
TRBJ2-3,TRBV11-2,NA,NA,CASSREADTQYF,TGTGCCAGCAGCAGAGAGGCGGATACGCAGTATTTT